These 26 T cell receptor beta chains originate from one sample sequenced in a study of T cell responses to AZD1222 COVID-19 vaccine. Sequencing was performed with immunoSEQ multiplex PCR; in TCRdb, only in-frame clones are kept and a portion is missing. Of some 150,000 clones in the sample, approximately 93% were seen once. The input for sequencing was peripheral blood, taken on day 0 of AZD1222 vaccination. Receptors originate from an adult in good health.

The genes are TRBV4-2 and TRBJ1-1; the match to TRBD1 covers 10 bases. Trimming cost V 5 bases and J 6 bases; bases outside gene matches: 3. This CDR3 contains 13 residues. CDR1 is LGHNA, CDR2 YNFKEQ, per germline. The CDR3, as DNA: TGTGCCAGCAGCGCGACAGGGGGCGCTGAAGCTTTCTTT. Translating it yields CASSATGGAEAFF.

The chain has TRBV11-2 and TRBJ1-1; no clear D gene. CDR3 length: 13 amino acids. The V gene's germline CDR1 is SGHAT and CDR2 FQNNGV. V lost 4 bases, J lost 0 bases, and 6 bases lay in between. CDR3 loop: CASSSTVNTEAFF. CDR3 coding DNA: TGTGCCAGCAGCTCCACAGTGAACACTGAAGCTTTCTTT. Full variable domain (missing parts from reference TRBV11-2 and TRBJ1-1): EAGVAQSPRYKIIEKRQSVAFWCNPISGHATLYWYQQILGQGPKLLIQFQNNGVVDDSQLPKDRFSAERLKGVDSTLKIQPAKLEDSAVYLCASSSTVNTEAFFGQGTRLTVV.

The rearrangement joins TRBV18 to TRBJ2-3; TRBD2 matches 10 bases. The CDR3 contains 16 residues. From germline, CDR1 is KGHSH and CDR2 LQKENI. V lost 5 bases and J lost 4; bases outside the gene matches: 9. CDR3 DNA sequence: TGTGCCAGCTCATTTTCCCGCAGCGGGGGGGCAGATACGCAGTATTTT. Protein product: CASSFSRSGGADTQYF.

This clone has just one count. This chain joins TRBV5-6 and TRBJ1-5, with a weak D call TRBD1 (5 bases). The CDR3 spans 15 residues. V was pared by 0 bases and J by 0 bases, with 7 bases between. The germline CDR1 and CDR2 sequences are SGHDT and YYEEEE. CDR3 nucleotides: TGTGCCAGCAGCTTGGTGGGGGATAGCAATCAGCCCCAGCATTTT. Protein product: CASSLVGDSNQPQHF.

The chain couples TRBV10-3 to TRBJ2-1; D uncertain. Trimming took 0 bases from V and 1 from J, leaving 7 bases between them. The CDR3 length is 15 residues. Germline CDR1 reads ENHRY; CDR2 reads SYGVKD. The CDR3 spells CAISESTGSYNEQFF. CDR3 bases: TGTGCCATCAGTGAGTCGACGGGTTCCTACAATGAGCAGTTCTTC.

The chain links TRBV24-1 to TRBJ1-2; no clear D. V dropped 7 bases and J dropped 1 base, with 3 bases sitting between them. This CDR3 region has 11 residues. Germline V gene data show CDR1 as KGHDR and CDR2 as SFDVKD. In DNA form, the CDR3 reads TGTGCCACCAGGGGTAACTATGGCTACACCTTC. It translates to CATRGNYGYTF.

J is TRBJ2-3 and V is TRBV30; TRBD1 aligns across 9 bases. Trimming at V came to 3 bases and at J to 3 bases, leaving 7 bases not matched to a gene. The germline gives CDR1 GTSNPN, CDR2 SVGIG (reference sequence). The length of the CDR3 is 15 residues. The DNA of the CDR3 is TGTGCCTGGAGCCCGGGACAGGGAAGGACAGATACGCAGTATTTT. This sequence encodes CAWSPGQGRTDTQYF.

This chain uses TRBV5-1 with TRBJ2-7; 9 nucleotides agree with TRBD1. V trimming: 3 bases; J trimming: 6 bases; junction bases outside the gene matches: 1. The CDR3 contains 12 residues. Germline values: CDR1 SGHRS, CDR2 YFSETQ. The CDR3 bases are TGCGCCAGCAGCTGGGACAGGGCCGAGCAGTACTTC. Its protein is CASSWDRAEQYF. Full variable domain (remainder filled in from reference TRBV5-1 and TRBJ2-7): KAGVTQTPRYLIKTRGQQVTLSCSPISGHRSVSWYQQTPGQGLQFLFEYFSETQRNKGNFPGRFSGRQFSNSRSEMNVSTLELGDSALYLCASSWDRAEQYFGPGTRLTVT.

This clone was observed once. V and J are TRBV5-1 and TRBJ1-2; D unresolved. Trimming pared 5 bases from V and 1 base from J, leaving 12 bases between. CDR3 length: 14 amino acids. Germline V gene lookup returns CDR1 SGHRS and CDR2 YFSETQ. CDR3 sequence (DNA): TGCGCCAGCAGAACTGACGGGAATAACTATGGCTACACCTTC. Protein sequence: CASRTDGNNYGYTF. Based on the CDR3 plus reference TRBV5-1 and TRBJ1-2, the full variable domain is KAGVTQTPRYLIKTRGQQVTLSCSPISGHRSVSWYQQTPGQGLQFLFEYFSETQRNKGNFPGRFSGRQFSNSRSEMNVSTLELGDSALYLCASRTDGNNYGYTFGSGTRLTVV.

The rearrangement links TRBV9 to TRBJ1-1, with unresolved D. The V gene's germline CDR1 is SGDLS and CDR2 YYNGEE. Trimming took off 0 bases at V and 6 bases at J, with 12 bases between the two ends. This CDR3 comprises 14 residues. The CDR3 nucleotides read TGTGCCAGCAGCGTAGGGGCTACATCGGCTGAAGCTTTCTTT. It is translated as CASSVGATSAEAFF. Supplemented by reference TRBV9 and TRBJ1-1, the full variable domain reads DSGVTQTPKHLITATGQRVTLRCSPRSGDLSVYWYQQSLDQGLQFLIQYYNGEERAKGNILERFSAQQFPDLHSELNLSSLELGDSALYFCASSVGATSAEAFFGQGTRLTVV.

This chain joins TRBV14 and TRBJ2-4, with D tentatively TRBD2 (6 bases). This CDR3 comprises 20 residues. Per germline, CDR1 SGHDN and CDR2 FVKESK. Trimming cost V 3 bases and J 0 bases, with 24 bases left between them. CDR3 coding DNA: TGTGCCAGCAGCCAGGCAGTACCAGGGAATCGGGGGATAGCCAAAAACATTCAGTACTTC. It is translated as CASSQAVPGNRGIAKNIQYF. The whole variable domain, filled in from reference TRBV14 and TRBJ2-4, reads EAGVTQFPSHSVIEKGQTVTLRCDPISGHDNLYWYRRVMGKEIKFLLHFVKESKQDESGMPNNRFLAERTGGTYSTLKVQPAELEDSGVYFCASSQAVPGNRGIAKNIQYFGAGTRLSVL.

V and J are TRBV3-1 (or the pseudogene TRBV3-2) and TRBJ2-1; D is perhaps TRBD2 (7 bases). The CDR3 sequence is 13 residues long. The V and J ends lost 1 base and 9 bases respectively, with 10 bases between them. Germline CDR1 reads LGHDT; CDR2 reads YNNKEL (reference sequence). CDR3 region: CASSQAGGSEQFF. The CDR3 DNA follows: TGTGCCAGCAGCCAAGCGGGGGGCTCTGAGCAGTTCTTC.

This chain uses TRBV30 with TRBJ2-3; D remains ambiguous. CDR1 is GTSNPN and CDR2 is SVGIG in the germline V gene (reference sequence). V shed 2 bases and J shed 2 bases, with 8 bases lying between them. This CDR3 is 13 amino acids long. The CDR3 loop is CAWSSQSTDTQYF. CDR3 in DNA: TGTGCCTGGAGTTCCCAATCCACAGATACGCAGTATTTT. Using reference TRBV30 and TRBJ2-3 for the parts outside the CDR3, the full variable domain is SQTIHQWPATLVQPVGSPLSLECTVEGTSNPNLYWYRQAAGRGLQLLFYSVGIGQISSEVPQNLSASRPQDRQFILSSKKLLLSDSGFYLCAWSSQSTDTQYFGPGTRLTVL.

The CDR3 DNA reads as TGTGCCAGCGAGGCACAGGGGGCGTACCACTATGGCTACACCTTC. Translated: CASEAQGAYHYGYTF. The chain couples TRBV25-1 to TRBJ1-2; 9 nucleotides line up with TRBD1. Trimming took 8 bases from V and 3 from J; bases not matched to a gene: 10. Germline loops: CDR1 MGHDK, CDR2 SYGVNS. The CDR3 is 15 residues long.

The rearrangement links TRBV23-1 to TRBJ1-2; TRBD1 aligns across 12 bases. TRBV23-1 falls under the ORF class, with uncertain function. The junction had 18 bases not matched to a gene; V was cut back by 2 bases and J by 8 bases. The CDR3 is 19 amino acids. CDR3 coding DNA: TGCGCCAGCAGTCAAAAGTGGGGTATTCCGGGACAGGGGGCTTACGGCTACACCTTC. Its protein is CASSQKWGIPGQGAYGYTF.

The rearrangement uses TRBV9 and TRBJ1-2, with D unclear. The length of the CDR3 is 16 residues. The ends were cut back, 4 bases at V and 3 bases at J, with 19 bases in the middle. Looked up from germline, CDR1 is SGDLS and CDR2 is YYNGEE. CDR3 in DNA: TGTGCCAGCAGCCCTGGTGACGGCCAACTACACTATGGCTACACCTTC. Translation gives CASSPGDGQLHYGYTF.

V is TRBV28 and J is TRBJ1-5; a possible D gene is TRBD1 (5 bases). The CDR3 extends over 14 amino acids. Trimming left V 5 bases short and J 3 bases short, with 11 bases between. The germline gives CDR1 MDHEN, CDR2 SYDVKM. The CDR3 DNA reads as TGTGCCAGCAGTCCACAAGGGGACAATCAGCCCCAGCATTTT. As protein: CASSPQGDNQPQHF.

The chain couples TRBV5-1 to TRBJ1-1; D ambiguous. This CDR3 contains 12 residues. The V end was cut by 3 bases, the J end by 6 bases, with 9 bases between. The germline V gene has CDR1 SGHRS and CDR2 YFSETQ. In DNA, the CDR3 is TGCGCCAGCAGCTGGGGAGGGCCTGAAGCTTTCTTT. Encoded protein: CASSWGGPEAFF.

CDR3 DNA sequence: TGTGCCAGCAGCTTACTTCTAGCGGGAGAATACAATGAGCAGTTCTTC. Its protein is CASSLLLAGEYNEQFF. This chain connects TRBV7-6 to TRBJ2-1, with 10 bases aligning to TRBD2. The V gene's germline CDR1 is SGHVS and CDR2 FNYEAQ. The CDR3 has 16 amino acids. J was trimmed by 4 bases and V by 2 bases; bases with no gene match: 5.

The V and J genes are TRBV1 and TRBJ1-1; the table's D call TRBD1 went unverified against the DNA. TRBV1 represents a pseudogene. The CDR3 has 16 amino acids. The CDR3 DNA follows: TGCACCAGCAGCCAAACGGGACAGGGCCAGAACACTGAAGCTTTCTTT. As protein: CTSSQTGQGQNTEAFF.

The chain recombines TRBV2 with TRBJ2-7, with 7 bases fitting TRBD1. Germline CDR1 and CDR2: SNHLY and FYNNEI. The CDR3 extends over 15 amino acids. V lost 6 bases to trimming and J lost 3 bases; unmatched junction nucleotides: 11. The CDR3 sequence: CASRPDRVAYYEQYF. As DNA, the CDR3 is TGTGCCAGCAGGCCAGACAGGGTTGCCTACTACGAGCAGTACTTC.

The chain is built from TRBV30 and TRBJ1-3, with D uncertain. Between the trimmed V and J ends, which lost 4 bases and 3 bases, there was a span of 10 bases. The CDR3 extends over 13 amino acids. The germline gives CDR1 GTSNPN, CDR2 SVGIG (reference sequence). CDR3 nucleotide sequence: TGTGCCTGGAACCCGCACGGTGGAAACACCATATATTTT. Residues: CAWNPHGGNTIYF.

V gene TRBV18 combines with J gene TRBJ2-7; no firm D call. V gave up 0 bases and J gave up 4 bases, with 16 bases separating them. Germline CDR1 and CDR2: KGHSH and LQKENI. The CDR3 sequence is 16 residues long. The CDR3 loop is CASSPPGGGSIYEQYF. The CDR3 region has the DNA TGTGCCAGCTCACCACCGGGCGGCGGTTCGATTTACGAGCAGTACTTC.

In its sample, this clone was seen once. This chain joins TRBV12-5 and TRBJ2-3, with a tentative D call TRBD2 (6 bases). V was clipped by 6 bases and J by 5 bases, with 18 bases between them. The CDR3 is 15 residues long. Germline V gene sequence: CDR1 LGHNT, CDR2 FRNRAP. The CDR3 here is CASGLGTGVKDTQYF. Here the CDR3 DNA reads TGTGCTAGTGGCCTCGGGACGGGGGTAAAAGATACGCAGTATTTT.

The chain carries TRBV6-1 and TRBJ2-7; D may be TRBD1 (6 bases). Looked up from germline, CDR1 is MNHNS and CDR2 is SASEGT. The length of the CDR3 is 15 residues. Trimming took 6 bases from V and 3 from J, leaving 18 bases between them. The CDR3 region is CASRPRTDPDYEQYF. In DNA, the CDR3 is TGTGCCAGCAGACCGCGGACAGATCCGGACTACGAGCAGTACTTC.

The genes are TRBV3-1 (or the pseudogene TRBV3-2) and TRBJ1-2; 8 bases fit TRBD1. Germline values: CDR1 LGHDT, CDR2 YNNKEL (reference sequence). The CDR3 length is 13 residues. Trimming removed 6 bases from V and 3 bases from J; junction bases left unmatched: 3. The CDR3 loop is CASRKGQDYGYTF. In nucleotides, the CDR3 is TGTGCCAGCAGAAAGGGACAGGACTATGGCTACACCTTC.